Listed below are T cell receptor beta chains from one sample, sequenced in a study of shared clonotypes between healthy human individuals. Profiling relied on immunoSEQ multiplex PCR, and the TCRdb table lists in-frame clones only, not all of them. The data contain about 2 million clones, over 85% of them singletons. The source material was naive CD8+ T cells sorted from blood. The origin of the receptors is a man aged 18-30 years in good health. Each CDR3 is given with its conserved first and last residue. The D gene is left open where the match is weak. For some rows the clone size is stated as once, few or many, or as a class when expanded; others skip it.

V	D	J	size	DNA	CDR3
TRBV9	.	TRBJ1-2	.	TGTGCCAGCAGCGTAGGGGGGGACCTCTATGGCTACACCTTC	CASSVGGDLYGYTF
TRBV13	.	TRBJ2-7	.	TGTGCCAGCAGCTCCGAGGACAGCTCCTACGAGCAGTACTTC	CASSSEDSSYEQYF
TRBV14	.	TRBJ2-7	.	TGTGCCAGCAGCCAAGAGACAGGTTCCCTCTACGAGCAGTACTTC	CASSQETGSLYEQYF
TRBV25-1	.	TRBJ2-1	.	TGTGCCAGCAGTGGTGGGTGGAGCTCCTACAATGAGCAGTTCTTC	CASSGGWSSYNEQFF
TRBV29-1	.	TRBJ1-1	.	TGCAGCGTTGAGGGGATGAACACTGAAGCTTTCTTT	CSVEGMNTEAFF
TRBV7-6	TRBD1	TRBJ2-1	.	TGTGCCAGCAGCTTAGCGGGACAGGGAGGTGAGCAGTTCTTC	CASSLAGQGGEQFF
TRBV11-2	.	TRBJ1-2	once	TGTGCCAGCAGCCCCGGTGAGGGCGTCGCTGATGGCTACACCTTC	CASSPGEGVADGYTF
TRBV6-5	TRBD1	TRBJ1-2	.	TGTGCCAGCAGTTACTCTGAGACAGGGCCTGGCTACACCTTC	CASSYSETGPGYTF
TRBV5-6	.	TRBJ2-7	.	TGTGCCAGCAGCTTCTTGGACGAGCAGTACTTC	CASSFLDEQYF
TRBV14	.	TRBJ1-2	.	TGTGCCAGCAGCCAAGTCGGGGGTGGTGGCTATGGCTACACCTTC	CASSQVGGGGYGYTF
TRBV5-6	.	TRBJ2-2	.	TGTGCCAGCACCCTCCTGTCCACCGGGGAGCTGTTTTTT	CASTLLSTGELFF
TRBV9	TRBD1	TRBJ2-7	.	TGTGCCAGCAGCGCACATGACAGGGACGGGGACGAGCAGTACTTC	CASSAHDRDGDEQYF
TRBV5-6	.	TRBJ2-7	.	TGTGCCAGCAGCTTGGTCGCCGAGCAGTACTTC	CASSLVAEQYF
TRBV7-9	.	TRBJ2-7	.	TGTGCCAGCAGCTTAGCGACGGGGCGCGTGAACGGGCAGTACTTC	CASSLATGRVNGQYF
TRBV2	.	TRBJ1-1	once	TGTGCCAGCAGTGAAGGGCAGGGGCTCACTGAAGCTTTCTTT	CASSEGQGLTEAFF
TRBV30	.	TRBJ1-1	.	TGTGCCTGGAACGAAGTATGGGAGAACACTGAAGCTTTCTTT	CAWNEVWENTEAFF
TRBV4-1	TRBD2	TRBJ2-7	.	TGCGCCAGCAGCCAAGGTCCGGGACTAGCGGGAATGTTCGGGTACGAGCAGTACTTC	CASSQGPGLAGMFGYEQYF
TRBV6-6	.	TRBJ2-5	.	TGTGCCAGCAGTTCCATTGAAGAGACCCAGTACTTC	CASSSIEETQYF